What follows are 11 T cell receptor beta chains derived from one specimen sequenced in a study of blood T cell repertoires in COVID-19. Assay used: immunoSEQ multiplex PCR; TCRdb lists only in-frame clones, some missing. The data hold about 230,000 clones, with approximately 84% observed a single time. The specimen was peripheral blood. The receptors shown here come from a man aged 45-65 years with COVID-19, enrolled during active disease.

The chain has TRBV6-4 and TRBJ2-2; 11 nucleotides agree with TRBD2. The ends lost 3 bases at V and 4 bases at J; junction bases unmatched: 1. The CDR3 covers 15 residues. Germline assignment: CDR1 MRHNA and CDR2 SNTAGT. CDR3 amino acids: CASSELAGVTGELFF. CDR3 in DNA: TGTGCCAGCAGTGAACTAGCGGGAGTCACCGGGGAGCTGTTTTTT.

The chain combines TRBV19 with TRBJ1-1, with 9 nucleotides matching TRBD1. The germline CDR1 and CDR2 sequences are LNHDA and SQIVND (reference sequence). This CDR3 is built from 13 residues. V lost 3 bases to trimming and J lost 10 bases; unmatched junction nucleotides: 6. The CDR3 DNA reads as TGTGCCAGTAGTATCCATGGACAGGGGAGAGCTTTCTTT. It codes for CASSIHGQGRAFF.

The rearrangement uses TRBV12-3 or TRBV12-4 and TRBJ2-5; D gene uncertain. The CDR3 has 12 residues. The V end was cut by 3 bases, the J end by 9 bases, with 11 bases between. CDR3 residues: CASSFASQAQYF. As DNA, the CDR3 is TGTGCCAGCAGTTTCGCGAGCCAGGCCCAGTACTTC.

This clone was seen just once. The chain recombines TRBV5-6 with TRBJ2-7, with 7 bases fitting TRBD2. This CDR3 is 14 amino acids long. Per the germline V gene, CDR1 is SGHDT and CDR2 is YYEEEE. The V segment lost 4 bases and the J segment 2 bases; nucleotides outside the gene matches: 6. CDR3 nucleotide sequence: TGTGCCAGCAGCCGTAGCGGGCTCGCCTACGAGCAGTACTTC. Protein: CASSRSGLAYEQYF.

This chain links TRBV19 with TRBJ1-4, with 7 bases identical to TRBD1. With 5 bases clipped from V and 5 bases from J, the junction kept 8 bases outside the gene matches. Germline V gene lookup returns CDR1 LNHDA and CDR2 SQIVND (reference sequence). CDR3 length: 15 residues. The CDR3 loop reads CASSPYRGSNEKLFF. As DNA, the CDR3 is TGTGCCAGTAGTCCGTACAGGGGTTCAAATGAAAAACTGTTTTTT. Looking up the rest from reference TRBV19 and TRBJ1-4 gives the full variable domain: DGGITQSPKYLFRKEGQNVTLSCEQNLNHDAMYWYRQDPGQGLRLIYYSQIVNDFQKGDIAEGYSVSREKKESFPLTVTSAQKNPTAFYLCASSPYRGSNEKLFFGSGTQLSVL.

The chain couples TRBV6-5 to TRBJ2-1; D uncertain. V lost 2 bases and J lost 0, with 11 bases in between. In germline, CDR1 is MNHEY, CDR2 SVGAGI. The CDR3 has 16 amino acids. CDR3 region: CASSYRSALSYNEQFF. CDR3 nucleotides: TGTGCCAGCAGTTACCGCAGCGCTCTCTCCTACAATGAGCAGTTCTTC.

This clone has only one observation. The chain recombines TRBV11-2 with TRBJ2-5, with TRBD1 matching 11 bases. V lost 6 bases, J lost 0 bases, and 6 bases stayed unmatched. Per the germline V gene, CDR1 is SGHAT and CDR2 is FQNNGV. This CDR3 is built from 16 residues. The CDR3 loop is CASRTGTGGYQETQYF. In nucleotides, the CDR3 is TGTGCCAGCAGAACAGGGACAGGGGGATACCAAGAGACCCAGTACTTC. The full variable domain, its missing parts supplied by reference TRBV11-2 and TRBJ2-5, is EAGVAQSPRYKIIEKRQSVAFWCNPISGHATLYWYQQILGQGPKLLIQFQNNGVVDDSQLPKDRFSAERLKGVDSTLKIQPAKLEDSAVYLCASRTGTGGYQETQYFGPGTRLLVL.

This chain links TRBV5-5 with TRBJ1-6, with TRBD1 as a possible D gene (5 bases). The CDR3 has 13 residues. CDR1 SGHKS and CDR2 YYEKEE come from the germline V gene (reference sequence). V lost 5 bases, J lost 7 bases, and 10 bases lay in between. Here the CDR3 reads CASSREGNSPLHF. Here the CDR3 DNA reads TGTGCCAGCAGTCGGGAGGGGAATTCACCCCTCCACTTT. Filled out from reference TRBV5-5 and TRBJ1-6, the complete variable domain reads DAGVTQSPTHLIKTRGQQVTLRCSPISGHKSVSWYQQVLGQGPQFIFQYYEKEERGRGNFPDRFSARQFPNYSSELNVNALLLGDSALYLCASSREGNSPLHFGNGTRLTVT.

The chain uses TRBV6-2 or TRBV6-3 and TRBJ1-6, with TRBD1 identical over 12 bases. Trimming removed 2 bases from V and 7 bases from J; junction bases left unmatched: 6. The CDR3 sequence is 17 residues long. In germline, CDR1 is MNHEY, CDR2 SVGEGT. This chain's CDR3 is CASSYPRDRGPNSPLHF. The CDR3 bases are TGTGCCAGCAGTTACCCCCGGGACAGGGGGCCAAATTCACCCCTCCACTTT.

The V and J genes are TRBV6-2 or TRBV6-3 and TRBJ1-2, with 9 bases fitting TRBD1. In germline, CDR1 is MNHEY, CDR2 SVGEGT. The CDR3 has 18 residues. The ends lost 5 bases at V and 4 bases at J; junction bases unmatched: 17. The DNA for the CDR3 is TGTGCCAGCAGTAAAGTTACGGAAACCGGGACAGGGCCCTATGGCTACACCTTC. It specifies CASSKVTETGTGPYGYTF.

The V call is TRBV28, the J call TRBJ2-5, with a tentative D call TRBD1 (6 bases). The germline V and J ends were trimmed by 4 bases and 4 bases, with 13 bases remaining between them. CDR3 length: 14 amino acids. Germline V lookup: CDR1 MDHEN, CDR2 SYDVKM. The CDR3 loop is CASSSRQVPETQYF. CDR3 nucleotide sequence: TGTGCCAGCAGTTCTCGACAGGTCCCAGAGACCCAGTACTTC.